This TCR beta chain was recovered during a study of CD8+ T cells in alopecia areata. Sequencing relied on a cDNA template that was reverse transcribed from extracted RNA. The table came from immunoSEQ multiplex PCR; TCRdb's copy has only in-frame clones and leaves some out. The data contain 150,000 to 200,000 clones, over 50% of them singletons. CDR1 and CDR2 (germline): MGHDK, SYGVNS. The V and J ends lost 1 base and 5 bases, in that order; junction bases with no gene match: 6. This CDR3 contains 15 residues. This chain links TRBV25-1 with TRBJ2-7; 9 positions match TRBD1. Sequenced material: CD4+ T cells sorted from blood, taken at week 0. The sequence came from a human donor with alopecia areata. The CDR3: CASSESGTGSDEQYF. CDR3 bases: TGTGCCAGCAGTGAATCCGGGACAGGGAGCGACGAGCAGTACTTC.